Below, 20 T cell receptor beta chains from the same sample are listed, as sequenced in a study of radiation and T cells in renal cell carcinoma. TCRdb keeps only in-frame clones here, not all; method: immunoSEQ multiplex PCR. The data contain over 90,000 clones, around 83% of them singletons. This sample's time point: blood 4 weeks post-SBRT, at nephrectomy. The treatment: 15 Gy SBRT to primary tumor, nephrectomy 4 weeks later. The specimen comprised blood, sampled from a patient whose treatment included radiotherapy and nephrectomy. The receptors were sampled from a man aged 55 to 69 with renal cell carcinoma.

This clone was observed once. The V call is TRBV27, the J call TRBJ2-3; D not certain. CDR1 is MNHEY, CDR2 SMNVEV, per germline (reference sequence). V dropped 6 bases and J dropped 0 bases, with 10 bases sitting between them. The CDR3 length is 14 residues. CDR3 in amino acids: CASRQPLSTDTQYF. Written as DNA, the CDR3 is TGTGCCAGCAGACAGCCCCTTAGCACAGATACGCAGTATTTT.

The J gene is TRBJ1-1, the V gene TRBV5-1, with a possible D match to TRBD1 (5 bases). V was cut by 5 bases and J by 2 bases, with 10 bases left in between. The CDR3 runs 13 residues. From germline, CDR1 is SGHRS and CDR2 YFSETQ. The CDR3: CASREDSNTEAFF. The DNA of the CDR3 is TGCGCCAGCAGAGAAGACAGCAACACTGAAGCTTTCTTT.

CDR3 in amino acids: CASSELTSSIEQYF. Here the CDR3 DNA reads TGTGCCAGCAGTGAGCTGACTAGCTCCATCGAGCAGTACTTC. The chain links TRBV6-1 to TRBJ2-7; 7 bases line up with TRBD2. The junction had 8 bases not matched to a gene; V was cut back by 3 bases and J by 6 bases. CDR1 is MNHNS and CDR2 is SASEGT in the germline V gene. The CDR3 length is 14 residues.

This rearrangement joins TRBV27 to TRBJ2-7; 8 bases fit TRBD1. The J segment lost 2 bases and the V segment lost 3 bases, leaving 12 bases of the junction unmatched. The CDR3 covers 17 residues. The germline CDR1 and CDR2 sequences are MNHEY and SMNVEV (reference sequence). The CDR3 coding sequence is TGTGCCAGCAGTTTCTACGAGACAGGGGTTGGCCCCTACGAGCAGTACTTC. It specifies CASSFYETGVGPYEQYF.

The CDR3, as DNA: TGTGCCAGCAGCTCCGATAGCGGGACCAACACAGATACGCAGTATTTT. Its protein is CASSSDSGTNTDTQYF. This chain uses TRBV7-3 with TRBJ2-3, with 8 bases aligning to TRBD2. V shed 4 bases, J shed 2 bases, and the junction held 8 bases outside the gene matches. Per the germline V gene, CDR1 is SGHTA and CDR2 is FQGTGA. CDR3 length equals 16 residues.

CDR3 sequence reads: CASSLGWLLRGDTEAFF. CDR3 bases: TGCGCCAGCAGCTTGGGTTGGCTTCTCAGGGGGGACACTGAAGCTTTCTTT. This chain joins TRBV5-1 and TRBJ1-1; the match to TRBD1 covers 7 bases. Germline V gene data show CDR1 as SGHRS and CDR2 as YFSETQ. The CDR3 totals 17 residues. J lost 3 bases, V lost 0 bases, and 11 bases had no gene match.

The chain carries TRBV7-9 and TRBJ2-5; possibly TRBD1 for D (5 bases). The germline V gene has CDR1 SEHNR and CDR2 FQNEAQ (reference sequence). The CDR3 extends over 13 amino acids. V was trimmed by 3 bases and J by 3 bases, leaving 8 bases between them. The CDR3 bases are TGTGCCAGCAGCTTCTTAGGGGAAGAGACCCAGTACTTC. Amino acids: CASSFLGEETQYF.

The V gene is TRBV27, the J gene TRBJ1-2, with D possibly matching TRBD1 (5 bases). CDR1 and CDR2 from the germline V gene are MNHEY and SMNVEV (reference sequence). Trimming cost V 5 bases and J 6 bases, with 28 bases left between them. This CDR3 comprises 18 residues. The CDR3, as DNA: TGTGCCAGCAGTCCAACCCGTTCCCTATGGGGGTCGGGACATGGCTACACCTTC. Translating gives CASSPTRSLWGSGHGYTF.

The rearrangement joins TRBV9 to TRBJ2-7; the D gene is possibly TRBD2 (6 bases). V shed 0 bases and J shed 0 bases, with 13 bases lying between them. This CDR3 has 16 residues. From germline, CDR1 is SGDLS and CDR2 YYNGEE. The CDR3 DNA reads as TGTGCCAGCAGCGTAGCAACGGAGGGAAGCTCCTACGAGCAGTACTTC. Translating it yields CASSVATEGSSYEQYF.

The V call is TRBV5-1, the J call TRBJ2-5; no firm D call. Germline V gene lookup returns CDR1 SGHRS and CDR2 YFSETQ. This CDR3 is 15 amino acids long. Trimming cost V 2 bases and J 7 bases, with 18 bases left between them. CDR3 nucleotide sequence: TGCGCCAGCAGCTTCGCTCTGCGGAGCCTTACGACCCAGTACTTC. Protein product: CASSFALRSLTTQYF. Drawing the rest from reference TRBV5-1 and TRBJ2-5, the complete variable domain is KAGVTQTPRYLIKTRGQQVTLSCSPISGHRSVSWYQQTPGQGLQFLFEYFSETQRNKGNFPGRFSGRQFSNSRSEMNVSTLELGDSALYLCASSFALRSLTTQYFGPGTRLLVL.

Comments on this clone: Other DNA sequences in the sample encode the same CDR3. The rearrangement uses TRBV4-2 and TRBJ2-1, with D possibly TRBD2 on 5 matching bases. The V gene's germline CDR1 is LGHNA and CDR2 YNFKEQ. V was trimmed by 0 bases and J by 3 bases, leaving 9 bases between them. This CDR3 is 15 amino acids long. For the CDR3, the DNA is TGTGCCAGCAGCCAAGATCCCGGGGTCTACAATGAGCAGTTCTTC. Translation gives CASSQDPGVYNEQFF.

The count of this clone is one. The chain combines TRBV6-6 with TRBJ1-5; D unresolved. The CDR3 covers 15 residues. CDR1 is MNHNY and CDR2 is SVGAGI in the germline V gene (reference sequence). V was shortened by 6 bases and J by 5 bases, with 17 bases between the two germline ends. CDR3 sequence: CASSPRSASHQPQHF. The CDR3 nucleotides read TGTGCCAGCAGCCCCCGGTCGGCCAGCCATCAGCCCCAGCATTTT.

V usage is TRBV5-8 and J usage is TRBJ2-7; 7 bases are a match to TRBD1. The length of the CDR3 is 13 residues. The germline CDR1 and CDR2 sequences are SGHTS and YDEGEE. Unmatched junction bases numbered 8, after V lost 6 bases and J lost 5 bases. In DNA form, the CDR3 reads TGTGCCAGCAACCGGGACAGCTATAACGAGCAGTACTTC. It is translated as CASNRDSYNEQYF.

The genes are TRBV7-8 and TRBJ2-1; possibly TRBD1 or TRBD2 for D (5 bases each). Germline V gives CDR1 SGHVS, CDR2 FQNEAQ. V was trimmed by 5 bases and J by 6 bases, leaving 17 bases between them. CDR3 size: 15 residues. The CDR3 loop is CASSNPGTQSNEQFF. The CDR3 DNA reads as TGTGCCAGCAGCAATCCCGGGACCCAGTCCAATGAGCAGTTCTTC.

The CDR3 spells CASRTPRQEAEAFF. CDR3 coding DNA: TGCGCCAGCAGAACGCCACGACAGGAGGCTGAAGCTTTCTTT. The rearrangement links TRBV4-1 to TRBJ1-1; possible D gene TRBD1, 6 bases. Germline V gene lookup returns CDR1 MGHRA and CDR2 YSYEKL. The CDR3 covers 14 residues. V was pared by 6 bases and J by 6 bases, with 17 bases between.

The V call is TRBV4-1, the J call TRBJ2-5, with 8 nucleotides matching TRBD1. The CDR3 loop spans 15 amino acids. The trim removed 0 bases at V and 7 bases at J, leaving 7 bases unmatched. Germline V gene sequence: CDR1 MGHRA, CDR2 YSYEKL. The CDR3 loop reads CASSQDGTGDGTQYF. CDR3 nucleotide sequence: TGCGCCAGCAGCCAAGACGGGACAGGAGATGGGACCCAGTACTTC.

The CDR3 protein is CASSTRRQETQYF. The CDR3 nucleotides are TGTGCCAGCAGTACGCGGCGGCAAGAGACCCAGTACTTC. The chain recombines TRBV2 with TRBJ2-5; D remains unclear. Per the germline V gene, CDR1 is SNHLY and CDR2 is FYNNEI. Trimming removed 5 bases from V and 2 bases from J, with 9 bases in between. The CDR3 extends over 13 amino acids.

J is TRBJ1-2 and V is TRBV2; 8 bases agree with TRBD1. The junction had 24 bases not matched to a gene; V was cut back by 7 bases and J by 2 bases. The CDR3 consists of 20 residues. Germline CDR1 is SNHLY and CDR2 is FYNNEI. CDR3 sequence: CASTPGTGPVRLKGNYGYTF. CDR3 nucleotides: TGTGCCAGCACCCCCGGGACAGGTCCCGTTCGTCTAAAAGGCAACTATGGCTACACCTTC.

This chain joins TRBV7-9 and TRBJ2-3; TRBD2 matches at 8 bases. Germline V CDR1 and CDR2: SEHNR, FQNEAQ (reference sequence). The CDR3 extends over 14 amino acids. The trim removed 11 bases at V and 2 bases at J, leaving 9 bases unmatched. This CDR3 reads CAGLAGGDTDTQYF. The DNA of the CDR3 is TGTGCCGGACTGGCGGGAGGCGACACAGATACGCAGTATTTT.

This chain links TRBV4-1 with TRBJ1-4; TRBD1 matches at 9 bases. From germline, CDR1 is MGHRA and CDR2 YSYEKL. This CDR3 has 15 amino acids. V shed 0 bases and J 13 bases; nucleotides not matched to a gene: 9. This chain's CDR3 is CASSQDGTGPFILFF. Written as DNA, the CDR3 is TGCGCCAGCAGCCAAGACGGGACAGGGCCATTTATACTGTTTTTT.